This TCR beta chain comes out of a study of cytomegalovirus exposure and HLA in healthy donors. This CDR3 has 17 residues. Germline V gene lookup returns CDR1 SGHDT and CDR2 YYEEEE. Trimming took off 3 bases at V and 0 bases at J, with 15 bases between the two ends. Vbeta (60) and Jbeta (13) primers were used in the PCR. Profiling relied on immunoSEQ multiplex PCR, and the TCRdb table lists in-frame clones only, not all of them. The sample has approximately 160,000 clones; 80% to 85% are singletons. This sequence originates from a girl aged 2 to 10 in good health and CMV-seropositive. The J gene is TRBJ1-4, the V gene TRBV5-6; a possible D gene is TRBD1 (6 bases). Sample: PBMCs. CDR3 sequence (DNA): TGTGCCAGCAGCTCGACCGGACAGCTTGCAACTAATGAAAAACTGTTTTTT. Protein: CASSSTGQLATNEKLFF.